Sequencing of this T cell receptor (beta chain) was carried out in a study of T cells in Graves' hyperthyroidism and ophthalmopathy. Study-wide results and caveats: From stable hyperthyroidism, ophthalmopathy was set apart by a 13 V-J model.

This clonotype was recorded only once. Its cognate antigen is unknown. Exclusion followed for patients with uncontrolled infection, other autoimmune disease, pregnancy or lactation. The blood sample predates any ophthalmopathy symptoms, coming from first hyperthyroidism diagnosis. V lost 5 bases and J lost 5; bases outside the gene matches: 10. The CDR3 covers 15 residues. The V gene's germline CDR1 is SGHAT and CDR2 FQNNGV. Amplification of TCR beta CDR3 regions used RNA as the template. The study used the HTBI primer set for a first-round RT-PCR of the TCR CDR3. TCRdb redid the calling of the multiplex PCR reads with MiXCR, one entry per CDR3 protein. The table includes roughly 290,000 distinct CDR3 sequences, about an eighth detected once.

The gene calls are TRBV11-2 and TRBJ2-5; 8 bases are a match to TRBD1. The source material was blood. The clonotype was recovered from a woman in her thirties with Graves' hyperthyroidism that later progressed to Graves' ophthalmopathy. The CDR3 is CASSLTGGSGETQYF. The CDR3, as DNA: TGTGCCAGCAGCCTCACAGGGGGGTCAGGGGAGACCCAGTACTTC.